Sequencing of this T cell receptor (beta chain) was carried out in a study of OX40 agonist ivuxolimab in advanced cancers. This CDR3 has 16 amino acids. V was trimmed by 4 bases and J by 4 bases, leaving 19 bases between them. Germline V CDR1 and CDR2: MNHEY, SMNVEV (reference sequence). Peripheral blood came from all dose cohorts at three timepoints. Some clones are missing from TCRdb's copy, which holds only in-frame ones; the method was immunoSEQ multiplex PCR. The sample has more than 45,000 clones, around 80% seen once; the top ten hold about 1.2%. The sample in question was CD4+ or CD8+ T cells sorted from blood, obtained in a trial of the OX40 agonist ivuxolimab. The receptor's source is an adult with an advanced solid tumor such as melanoma, head and neck, liver or kidney cancer. The chain combines TRBV27 with TRBJ1-2; no firm D call. Here the CDR3 DNA reads TGTGCCAGCAGTTACCCCAAGGCAAGCCGGACCTATGGCTACACCTTC. It specifies CASSYPKASRTYGYTF.